The 13 T cell receptor beta chains listed next were all sequenced from one sample in a study of identical twins. TCRdb reanalysed the 5' RACE reads using MiXCR and keeps one entry per CDR3 protein. The sample lists approximately 530,000 distinct CDR3 sequences; approximately 20% were seen once. This same sample was also part of a study on yellow fever vaccine responses in identical twins.

Sequenced material: CD4+ T cells sorted from blood. These receptors all stem from a woman aged 18-35 years in good health.

This clonotype showed up just a few times. This chain uses TRBV5-1 with TRBJ2-2; TRBD2 aligns across 13 bases. Unmatched junction bases numbered 3, after V lost 1 base and J lost 6 bases. Per germline, CDR1 SGHRS and CDR2 YFSETQ. The CDR3 has 16 amino acids. Here the CDR3 reads CASSLSGLAGAGELFF. The CDR3 nucleotides read TGCGCCAGCAGCTTGTCCGGACTAGCGGGAGCCGGGGAGCTGTTTTTT.

The rearrangement uses TRBV6-1 and TRBJ1-6, with TRBD1 matching over 7 bases. Germline V CDR1 and CDR2: MNHNS, SASEGT. The CDR3 runs to 13 residues. The junction had 11 bases not matched to a gene; V was cut back by 8 bases and J by 13 bases. The CDR3 bases are TGTGCCAGCCCGGGGACAGTGTATGAGCCCCTCCACTTT. It codes for CASPGTVYEPLHF.

The gene calls are TRBV3-1 and TRBJ1-1, with 7 bases fitting TRBD1. Germline CDR1 reads LGHDT; CDR2 reads YNNKEL (reference sequence). This CDR3 is 15 amino acids long. After removal of 2 bases from V and 6 bases from J, the junction contained 9 bases not matched to a gene. The CDR3 DNA sequence: TGTGCCAGCAGCCAATTTTCACAGGGGAGCGCTGAAGCTTTCTTT. Its protein is CASSQFSQGSAEAFF.

This clonotype was counted a few times. V usage is TRBV10-3 and J usage is TRBJ2-7, with 14 positions matching TRBD2. J was trimmed by 4 bases and V by 6 bases; bases with no gene match: 2. CDR1 is ENHRY and CDR2 is SYGVKD in the germline V gene. CDR3 length: 14 residues. The CDR3 loop is CAIRGLAGEYEQYF. The CDR3 bases are TGTGCCATCAGGGGACTAGCGGGAGAGTACGAGCAGTACTTC.

The chain has TRBV5-1 and TRBJ2-1, with 12 bases lining up with TRBD2. CDR1 and CDR2 (germline): SGHRS, YFSETQ. This CDR3 comprises 18 residues. V lost 4 bases and J lost 3; bases outside the gene matches: 11. Here the CDR3 DNA reads TGCGCCAGCAGCGCAAGGACTAGCGGGATATCTCTCTACAATGAGCAGTTCTTC. Encoded protein: CASSARTSGISLYNEQFF.

The chain is built from TRBV12-3 or TRBV12-4 and TRBJ2-2; D possibly corresponds to TRBD2 (5 bases). This CDR3 comprises 13 residues. Trimming cost V 2 bases and J 5 bases, with 6 bases left between them. CDR3 DNA: TGTGCCAGCAGTTTATGGGAGACCGGGGAGCTGTTTTTT. Protein product: CASSLWETGELFF.

V usage is TRBV3-1 and J usage is TRBJ2-7; the D is unclear. Germline assignment: CDR1 LGHDT and CDR2 YNNKEL (reference sequence). V was cut by 2 bases and J by 13 bases, with 12 bases left in between. The CDR3 loop spans 11 amino acids. This CDR3 reads CASSQQTRYYF. The CDR3 nucleotides read TGTGCCAGCAGCCAACAAACGCGTTATTACTTC.

This rearrangement joins TRBV7-9 to TRBJ1-2; D perhaps matches TRBD1 (6 bases). Per the germline V gene, CDR1 is SEHNR and CDR2 is FQNEAQ (reference sequence). This CDR3 spans 13 amino acids. Trimming removed 4 bases from V and 10 bases from J, with 16 bases in between. The CDR3 sequence is CASSYGQISDYTF. The CDR3 bases are TGTGCCAGCAGCTACGGACAGATCTCTGACTACACCTTC. Drawing the rest from reference TRBV7-9 and TRBJ1-2, the complete variable domain is DTGVSQNPRHKITKRGQNVTFRCDPISEHNRLYWYRQTLGQGPEFLTYFQNEAQLEKSRLLSDRFSAERPKGSFSTLEIQRTEQGDSAMYLCASSYGQISDYTFGSGTRLTVV.

J is TRBJ2-1 and V is TRBV15, with D possibly being TRBD2 (6 bases). Per the germline V gene, CDR1 is LNHNV and CDR2 is YYDKDF (reference sequence). Trimming removed 5 bases from V and 4 bases from J, with 18 bases in between. The CDR3 has 16 residues. The CDR3 DNA follows: TGTGCCACCAGCCCAAAAAGCGGGTGGATATACAATGAGCAGTTCTTC. It yields the protein CATSPKSGWIYNEQFF.

This clonotype has a handful of counts. Written as DNA, the CDR3 is TGTGCCAGCCCATACAGCAACTTAGAGCCGCATCATTTTTCCAATGAGCAGTTCTTC. Amino acid sequence: CASPYSNLEPHHFSNEQFF. V is TRBV6-1 and J is TRBJ2-1, with D unresolved. The CDR3 has 19 residues. V shed 8 bases and J shed 6 bases, with 32 bases lying between them. CDR1 MNHNS and CDR2 SASEGT come from the germline V gene.

The CDR3 DNA reads TGCGCCAGCAGCCGTTGGACCTCTTCAGTCGGGGAGCTGTTTTTT. Translation: CASSRWTSSVGELFF. The genes are TRBV5-1 and TRBJ2-2; D remains ambiguous. Germline V gives CDR1 SGHRS, CDR2 YFSETQ. The CDR3 is 15 residues long. V was pared by 4 bases and J by 7 bases, with 17 bases between.

The chain links TRBV24-1 to TRBJ2-1; D is undetermined. This CDR3 is 14 amino acids long. Germline CDR1 is KGHDR and CDR2 is SFDVKD. Deletions cut 4 bases from V and 0 bases from J, with 6 bases between. For the CDR3, the DNA is TGTGCCACCAGTGACAGCCCCTCCTACAATGAGCAGTTCTTC. It is translated as CATSDSPSYNEQFF.

This rearrangement joins TRBV4-1 to TRBJ2-3; 9 bases are a match to TRBD2. Germline CDR1 reads MGHRA; CDR2 reads YSYEKL. CDR3 length equals 15 residues. Trimming took 3 bases from V and 5 from J; bases not matched to a gene: 6. The CDR3 coding sequence is TGCGCCAGCAGCCAGGTAGCGGGAGCGGTAGATACGCAGTATTTT. Protein product: CASSQVAGAVDTQYF.